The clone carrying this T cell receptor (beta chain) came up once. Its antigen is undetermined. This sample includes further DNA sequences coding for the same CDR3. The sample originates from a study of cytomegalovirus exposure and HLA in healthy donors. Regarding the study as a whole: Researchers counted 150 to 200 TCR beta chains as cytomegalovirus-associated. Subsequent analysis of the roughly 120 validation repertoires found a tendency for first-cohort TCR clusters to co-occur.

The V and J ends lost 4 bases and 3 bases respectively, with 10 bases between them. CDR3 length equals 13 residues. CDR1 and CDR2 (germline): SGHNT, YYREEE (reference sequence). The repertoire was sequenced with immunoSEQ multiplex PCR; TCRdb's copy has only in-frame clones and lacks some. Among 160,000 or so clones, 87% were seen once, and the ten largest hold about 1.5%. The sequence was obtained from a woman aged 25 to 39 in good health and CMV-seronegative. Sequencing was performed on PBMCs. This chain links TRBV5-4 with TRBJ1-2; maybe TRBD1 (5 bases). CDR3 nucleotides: TGTGCCAGCAGCCTTCAGGGTGACTATGGCTACACCTTC. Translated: CASSLQGDYGYTF.